This T cell receptor (beta chain) came from a study of CD4+ T cells in melanoma (dated by TCRdb to between 2021 and 2024). Broadly, across the study: Neoantigen-specific CD4+ T cells in human melanoma were investigated in the study. The paper's findings and limits, for the study overall: According to the report, neoantigen-specific CD4+ T cells in melanoma displayed diverse differentiation states. The report described a correlation between neoantigen-specific CD4+ T cells and the function of CD8+ T cells, macrophages and B cells.

V has 6 bases trimmed and J has 3 bases trimmed; junction bases matching no gene number 7. There are 15 amino acids in the CDR3, from cysteine to phenylalanine inclusive. The only DNA kept is the CDR3, 45 bases in frame from the first base. The germline V gene provides CDR1 MNHNS and CDR2 SASEGT. The receptor library was made with the immunoSEQ multiplex PCR assay. The immuneACCESS repertoire file appears here via TCRdb, limited to in-frame rearrangements. These files lack a portion of the clones; in checked studies, under half of the deficit traces to unresolved V genes, and the cause of the others is not known. The sample profile shows 140,000 or so clones; around nine tenths of them were found once. The ten largest clones take up 1.5% to 1.9% of the sample. The donors were people with melanoma. Details on this clone: What antigen it recognizes has not been identified. No much larger clonotype is one base removed from it; base qualities were not supplied.

The sequence links TRBV6-1 to TRBJ2-5, with 10 central nucleotides matching TRBD2. The source is a human donor with melanoma. Here the CDR3 is given as CASRQASGGKETQYF. In nucleotides, the sequence is TGTGCCAGCAGGCAAGCTAGCGGGGGTAAAGAGACCCAGTACTTC.